What follows are 20 T cell receptor beta chains derived from one specimen sequenced in a study of blood T cells in healthy people across ages. Next came a second PCR, run for about 7 to 12 cycles, which used a sample-barcoded 5' primer along with a J-beta primer mix. TCRdb processed the 5' RACE reads anew with MiXCR; each CDR3 protein has one entry. The sample has some 700,000 distinct CDR3 sequences, about 20% seen once. Sequenced: blood. The receptors shown here come from a man between 65 and 85 years old in good health.

The genes are TRBV11-2 and TRBJ1-4; 7 positions match TRBD1. The CDR3 has 14 residues. Looked up from germline, CDR1 is SGHAT and CDR2 is FQNNGV. V trimming: 7 bases; J trimming: 3 bases; junction bases outside the gene matches: 5. The chain's CDR3 is CASTLTGPNEKLFF. The CDR3 coding sequence is TGTGCCAGCACGCTGACAGGGCCTAATGAAAAACTGTTTTTT.

This clonotype was observed a few times. V is TRBV12-3 or TRBV12-4 and J is TRBJ2-5, with TRBD2 identical over 11 bases. The J call is in doubt because the DNA end fits TRBJ2-1 better. This CDR3 spans 15 amino acids. CDR3 bases: TGTGCCAGCAGTTTTACTAGCGGGAGTAAGAATGAGCAGTTCTTC. Translating gives CASSFTSGSKNEQFF.

There are a few counts of this clonotype. The chain links TRBV5-5 to TRBJ2-2; a possible D gene is TRBD1 (5 bases). The CDR3 is 13 amino acids. V was clipped by 4 bases and J by 6 bases, with 10 bases between them. From germline, CDR1 is SGHKS and CDR2 YYEKEE (reference sequence). CDR3: CASSLRAAGELFF. DNA of the CDR3: TGTGCCAGCAGCCTCAGGGCGGCCGGGGAGCTGTTTTTT. The full variable domain, rest sourced from reference TRBV5-5 and TRBJ2-2, is DAGVTQSPTHLIKTRGQQVTLRCSPISGHKSVSWYQQVLGQGPQFIFQYYEKEERGRGNFPDRFSARQFPNYSSELNVNALLLGDSALYLCASSLRAAGELFFGEGSRLTVL.

The sample holds a few counts of this clonotype. CDR3 loop: CASSLGTSGGSRTDTQYF. For the CDR3, the DNA is TGCGCCAGCAGCCTGGGGACTAGCGGGGGGTCCCGCACAGATACGCAGTATTTT. The chain carries TRBV5-1 and TRBJ2-3; 15 bases match TRBD2. The CDR3 consists of 18 residues. Germline assignment: CDR1 SGHRS and CDR2 YFSETQ. The junction had 7 bases not matched to a gene; V was cut back by 4 bases and J by 1 base. The whole variable domain, remainder taken from reference TRBV5-1 and TRBJ2-3, is KAGVTQTPRYLIKTRGQQVTLSCSPISGHRSVSWYQQTPGQGLQFLFEYFSETQRNKGNFPGRFSGRQFSNSRSEMNVSTLELGDSALYLCASSLGTSGGSRTDTQYFGPGTRLTVL.

J is TRBJ1-4 and V is TRBV10-3; D uncertain. The germline V gene has CDR1 ENHRY and CDR2 SYGVKD. CDR3 length: 14 residues. Trimming took 3 bases from V and 4 from J, leaving 9 bases between them. The CDR3 DNA reads TGTGCCATCAGTGAAGAGGGAGTTAATGAAAAACTGTTTTTT. This encodes CAISEEGVNEKLFF.

In its sample, this clonotype was seen many times. The chain recombines TRBV11-2 with TRBJ2-3; D is unclear. The CDR3 spans 15 residues. The germline CDR1 and CDR2 sequences are SGHAT and FQNNGV. V was clipped by 5 bases and J by 3 bases, with 15 bases between them. For the CDR3, the DNA is TGTGCCAGCAGCCTACAATATCGCAAAACAGATACGCAGTATTTT. It is translated as CASSLQYRKTDTQYF.

The rearrangement joins TRBV5-1 to TRBJ2-4, with TRBD1 identical over 9 bases. The V segment lost 3 bases and the J segment 7 bases; nucleotides outside the gene matches: 8. The germline V gene has CDR1 SGHRS and CDR2 YFSETQ. The CDR3 contains 15 residues. This CDR3 is CASSSSGTGSNIQYF. The CDR3, as DNA: TGCGCCAGCAGCTCGTCCGGGACAGGGAGCAACATTCAGTACTTC. The complete variable domain, with remaining parts taken from reference TRBV5-1 and TRBJ2-4, reads KAGVTQTPRYLIKTRGQQVTLSCSPISGHRSVSWYQQTPGQGLQFLFEYFSETQRNKGNFPGRFSGRQFSNSRSEMNVSTLELGDSALYLCASSSSGTGSNIQYFGAGTRLSVL.

This clonotype was counted ten times or more. This rearrangement joins TRBV10-3 to TRBJ1-1, with no clear D. Looked up from germline, CDR1 is ENHRY and CDR2 is SYGVKD. With 10 bases removed from V and 0 bases from J, the gap between germline ends came to 12 bases. CDR3 length equals 13 residues. The CDR3 spells CATAEAMNTEAFF. The DNA for the CDR3 is TGTGCCACAGCCGAGGCGATGAACACTGAAGCTTTCTTT.

This clonotype turned up a few times. The chain couples TRBV28 to TRBJ1-1, with 8 positions matching TRBD1. Trimming took 7 bases from V and 1 from J; bases not matched to a gene: 11. The V gene's germline CDR1 is MDHEN and CDR2 SYDVKM. The CDR3 has 16 residues. CDR3 sequence reads: CASTAYGTGRNTEAFF. The CDR3 coding sequence is TGTGCCAGCACCGCATACGGGACAGGTAGGAACACTGAAGCTTTCTTT.

The V and J genes are TRBV2 and TRBJ1-2; D is possibly TRBD1 (5 bases). Between the trimmed V and J ends, which lost 4 bases and 8 bases, there was a span of 11 bases. This CDR3 has 12 residues. Germline CDR1 is SNHLY and CDR2 is FYNNEI. CDR3 DNA: TGTGCCAGCAGTGTACAGAGGGGAGGCTACACCTTC. It is translated as CASSVQRGGYTF.

The rearrangement joins TRBV20-1 to TRBJ2-7; D remains unclear. There are 14 residues in the CDR3. Germline loops: CDR1 DFQATT, CDR2 SNEGSKA (reference sequence). Trimming left V 6 bases short and J 2 bases short, with 17 bases between. CDR3 in amino acids: CSAPLEETTYEQYF. The CDR3 DNA reads as TGCAGTGCCCCACTCGAGGAAACGACCTACGAGCAGTACTTC.

Written as DNA, the CDR3 is TGTGCCAGCAGTTTCGTGATCTACGAGCAGTACTTC. Translated: CASSFVIYEQYF. This chain uses TRBV12-3 or TRBV12-4 with TRBJ2-7; no clear D. V gave up 3 bases and J gave up 3 bases, with 6 bases separating them. The CDR3 totals 12 residues.

The chain is built from TRBV3-1 and TRBJ2-5; TRBD2 matches 12 bases. The CDR3 sequence is 14 residues long. Germline assignment: CDR1 LGHDT and CDR2 YNNKEL (reference sequence). Unmatched junction bases numbered 3, after V lost 4 bases and J lost 6 bases. The CDR3 DNA reads as TGTGCCAGCAGCCCTAGCGGGGGGGCAAAGACCCAGTACTTC. It encodes CASSPSGGAKTQYF.

This clonotype was seen more than once but under ten times. The V and J genes are TRBV12-3 or TRBV12-4 and TRBJ1-5; D remains unclear. V was pared by 6 bases and J by 1 base, with 10 bases between. There are 14 residues in the CDR3. CDR3 DNA: TGTGCCAGCAGCCCCAGTTCGAGCAATCAGCCCCAGCATTTT. This sequence encodes CASSPSSSNQPQHF.

The chain recombines TRBV11-2 with TRBJ2-5; D may correspond to TRBD1 or TRBD2 (5 bases each). The germline CDR1 and CDR2 sequences are SGHAT and FQNNGV. CDR3 length: 17 amino acids. Trimming shortened V by 2 bases and J by 11 bases, and 27 bases separated the two germline ends. The CDR3 DNA is TGTGCCAGCAGCTTATTCCGCCTCCGGGACGGACCTAAAGAGCAGTACTTC. Translation: CASSLFRLRDGPKEQYF.

This chain joins TRBV24-1 and TRBJ2-6, with TRBD1 as a possible D gene (6 bases). The germline CDR1 and CDR2 sequences are KGHDR and SFDVKD. The V end lost 5 bases, the J end lost 4 bases, and 17 bases lay between the germline ends. The CDR3 runs to 17 residues. CDR3 sequence reads: CATSGGYGGSGANVLTF. In DNA form, the CDR3 reads TGTGCCACCAGTGGGGGGTATGGGGGCTCCGGGGCCAACGTCCTGACTTTC.

This clonotype was seen more than once but under ten times. This chain links TRBV12-5 with TRBJ1-1, with TRBD1 identical over 8 bases. CDR1 is LGHNT and CDR2 is FRNRAP in the germline V gene. The CDR3 sequence is 14 residues long. The CDR3 region is CVPRQGPMNTEAFF. In nucleotides, the CDR3 is TGTGTCCCCCGACAGGGGCCCATGAACACTGAAGCTTTCTTT.

The chain is built from TRBV5-6 and TRBJ2-1, with D possibly called TRBD1 or TRBD2 (6 bases each). This CDR3 is built from 15 residues. Germline-derived CDR1 and CDR2 are SGHDT and YYEEEE. V was shortened by 1 base and J by 0 bases, with 8 bases between the two germline ends. CDR3 in DNA: TGTGCCAGCAGCTTGTGGGGGGCCTCCTACAATGAGCAGTTCTTC. It codes for CASSLWGASYNEQFF. Combining the CDR3 with reference TRBV5-6 and TRBJ2-1 gives the whole variable domain DAGVTQSPTHLIKTRGQQVTLRCSPKSGHDTVSWYQQALGQGPQFIFQYYEEEERQRGNFPDRFSGHQFPNYSSELNVNALLLGDSALYLCASSLWGASYNEQFFGPGTRLTVL.

This clonotype was seen just once. V is TRBV20-1 and J is TRBJ2-7; 13 nucleotides match TRBD2. V dropped 6 bases and J dropped 5; count of bases not matched to a gene: 19. The CDR3 loop spans 18 amino acids. Germline V gene sequence: CDR1 DFQATT, CDR2 SNEGSKA (reference sequence). The DNA of the CDR3 is TGCAGTGCCCTTCCCATACTCACTAGCGGGGGGGATCTGGACGAGCAGTACTTC. Its protein product is CSALPILTSGGDLDEQYF.

This sequence joins TRBV5-1 and TRBJ2-7, with 7 nucleotides matching TRBD2. The V and J ends lost 7 bases and 2 bases, in that order; junction bases with no gene match: 9. Germline-derived CDR1 and CDR2 are SGHRS and YFSETQ. This CDR3 is 14 amino acids long. The CDR3, as DNA: TGCGCCAGCGGGGAGGGACTATCTACCTACGAGCAGTACTTC. It yields the protein CASGEGLSTYEQYF.